These 18 T cell receptor beta chains originate from one sample sequenced in a study of early T cells in non-severe SARS-CoV-2 infection (dated by TCRdb to the early 2020s). Libraries were made using 5' RACE. Reads for this sample came from a NextSeq 500. The raw public data were reprocessed by TCRdb itself: fastp quality trimming at Q25, MiXCR clonotype calling, in-frame beta chains only. Rows with a matching CDR3 protein are joined into one entry that keeps the most common DNA and genes. The sample has some 67,000 distinct CDR3 sequences on record, about 9% of them singletons. Together, the top ten hold 15% of the sample. Source: whole blood, taken at baseline. Source of these receptors: an adult who was a healthcare worker with PCR-confirmed SARS-CoV-2 infection or an uninfected control (not recorded which).

This clonotype has only a few counts. CDR3 sequence (DNA): TGTGCCAGCAGGGGACAGTCCCCCTACGAGCAGTACTTC. Its protein product is CASRGQSPYEQYF. The V gene is TRBV28, the J gene TRBJ2-7, with TRBD1 identical over 7 bases. The CDR3 has 13 amino acids. Germline V gene sequence: CDR1 MDHEN, CDR2 SYDVKM. Unmatched junction bases numbered 4, after V lost 6 bases and J lost 2 bases.

The chain uses TRBV10-3 and TRBJ2-7; D possibly matches TRBD1 or TRBD2 (5 bases each). V shed 5 bases and J shed 2 bases, with 7 bases lying between them. The CDR3 totals 12 residues. Per the germline V gene, CDR1 is ENHRY and CDR2 is SYGVKD. The CDR3 DNA follows: TGTGCCATCAGTCGGGGACCCTACGAGCAGTACTTC. The encoded protein is CAISRGPYEQYF.

This clonotype was observed a handful of times. The chain couples TRBV5-1 to TRBJ1-5; D gene unclear. Germline V gene sequence: CDR1 SGHRS, CDR2 YFSETQ. This CDR3 is 14 amino acids long. Trimming removed 6 bases at V and 2 bases at J, with 12 bases between. The CDR3 protein is CASKVASGNQPQHF. The DNA for the CDR3 is TGCGCCAGCAAGGTGGCGTCGGGCAATCAGCCCCAGCATTTT.

Many counts were recorded for this clonotype. This chain connects TRBV27 to TRBJ2-3; 7 nucleotides align to TRBD2. CDR3 size: 16 residues. The V segment lost 4 bases and the J segment 0 bases; nucleotides outside the gene matches: 7. Per the germline V gene, CDR1 is MNHEY and CDR2 is SMNVEV (reference sequence). DNA for the CDR3: TGTGCCAGCAGTTCAGAGCCGGGACTAAGCACAGATACGCAGTATTTT. It translates to CASSSEPGLSTDTQYF.

The chain recombines TRBV5-4 with TRBJ2-3; tentative D call: TRBD1 (5 bases). V was cut by 5 bases and J by 4 bases, with 14 bases left in between. The CDR3 runs 14 residues. The germline V gene encodes CDR1 SGHNT and CDR2 YYREEE (reference sequence). DNA for the CDR3: TGTGCCAGCAGAAACTGGGGCCGTTCAGATACGCAGTATTTT. Translated: CASRNWGRSDTQYF.

This clonotype has a count of ten or more. The chain links TRBV7-2 to TRBJ1-5; D gene ambiguous. The V end lost 1 base, the J end lost 9 bases, and 16 bases lay between the germline ends. CDR1 and CDR2 from the germline V gene are SGHTA and FQGNSA. The CDR3 is made up of 15 amino acids. The CDR3 region is CASSLDSMSPRPQHF. Here the CDR3 DNA reads TGTGCCAGCAGCTTAGACTCGATGTCACCTCGGCCCCAGCATTTT.

The chain has TRBV12-3 or TRBV12-4 and TRBJ2-6; D gene uncertain. This CDR3 region has 16 residues. Between the trimmed V and J ends, which lost 6 bases and 0 bases, there was a span of 12 bases. The CDR3 reads CASRPPVFSGANVLTF. The CDR3 nucleotides are TGTGCCAGCAGACCCCCCGTTTTCTCTGGGGCCAACGTCCTGACTTTC.

This clonotype was picked up a small number of times. The chain is built from TRBV20-1 and TRBJ2-5; TRBD2 aligns across 10 bases. Germline V gene data show CDR1 as DFQATT and CDR2 as SNEGSKA (reference sequence). J lost 3 bases, V lost 5 bases, and 6 bases had no gene match. This CDR3 comprises 14 residues. The CDR3 loop is CSALLTSGKETQYF. In DNA form, the CDR3 reads TGCAGTGCTCTGCTTACTAGCGGGAAAGAGACCCAGTACTTC.

This clonotype was seen a few times. The chain uses TRBV6-2 or TRBV6-3 and TRBJ1-1; a weak D match, TRBD1 (5 bases). Per germline, CDR1 MNHEY and CDR2 SVGEGT. With 7 bases removed from V and 0 bases from J, the gap between germline ends came to 15 bases. This CDR3 has 15 residues. CDR3 in amino acids: CASTNGGLMNTEAFF. The CDR3, as DNA: TGTGCCAGCACCAACGGGGGACTCATGAACACTGAAGCTTTCTTT.

CDR3 coding DNA: TGTGCCAGCAGAAGCGTAGCGGACCTGTACCAAGAGACCCAGTACTTC. The encoded protein is CASRSVADLYQETQYF. The chain employs TRBV6-2 or TRBV6-3 and TRBJ2-5; the D gene is possibly TRBD2 (6 bases). The ends were cut back, 6 bases at V and 0 bases at J, with 17 bases in the middle. CDR3 size: 16 residues. Looked up from germline, CDR1 is MNHEY and CDR2 is SVGEGT.

This clonotype was counted a few times. V is TRBV5-4 and J is TRBJ1-2; a possible D gene is TRBD1 (5 bases). Germline CDR1 SGHNT, CDR2 YYREEE (reference sequence). With 1 base removed from V and 6 bases from J, the gap between germline ends came to 13 bases. This CDR3 spans 14 amino acids. The chain's CDR3 is CASSLLQGLDGYTF. The CDR3 DNA sequence: TGTGCCAGCAGCTTGCTCCAGGGTTTGGATGGCTACACCTTC.

The sample holds many counts of this clonotype. The gene calls are TRBV7-2 and TRBJ2-1; the D is unclear. Per germline, CDR1 SGHTA and CDR2 FQGNSA. V lost 6 bases and J lost 5, with 8 bases in between. This CDR3 spans 12 amino acids. The CDR3 sequence: CASSLNHNEQFF. The CDR3, as DNA: TGTGCCAGCAGTCTTAATCACAATGAGCAGTTCTTC.

This clonotype appeared a few times. The gene calls are TRBV12-3 or TRBV12-4 and TRBJ2-1; a possible D gene is TRBD2 (6 bases). V was clipped by 5 bases and J by 6 bases, with 29 bases between them. CDR3 length: 19 amino acids. This chain's CDR3 is CASSPPIAVGRRSSNEQFF. DNA for the CDR3: TGTGCCAGCAGTCCACCCATAGCCGTCGGGAGACGCTCTTCCAATGAGCAGTTCTTC.

CDR3 protein: CASSQGTPGVGNTIYF. The DNA of the CDR3 is TGCGCCAGCAGCCAAGGAACCCCGGGGGTTGGAAACACCATATATTTT. The chain has TRBV4-3 and TRBJ1-3, with a weak D call TRBD1 (5 bases). The germline V and J ends were trimmed by 1 base and 3 bases, with 13 bases remaining between them. This CDR3 contains 16 residues. CDR1 and CDR2 from the germline V gene are LGHNA and YSLEER.

Many counts were recorded for this clonotype. This chain links TRBV27 with TRBJ2-2, with TRBD2 as a possible D gene (6 bases). CDR1 is MNHEY, CDR2 SMNVEV, per germline (reference sequence). V was shortened by 4 bases and J by 3 bases, with 15 bases between the two germline ends. The CDR3 length is 16 residues. CDR3 DNA: TGTGCCAGCAGTTCCTCTCTAGCGTACTACACCGGGGAGCTGTTTTTT. Translated, it gives CASSSSLAYYTGELFF.

This clonotype was seen a few times. The chain employs TRBV4-1 and TRBJ1-6, with TRBD1 identical over 7 bases. The CDR3 totals 16 residues. Germline CDR1 is MGHRA and CDR2 is YSYEKL. V lost 3 bases and J lost 7; bases outside the gene matches: 9. CDR3 in DNA: TGCGCCAGCAGCCAGCCTAACAGGGGATTAAATTCACCCCTCCACTTT. Translating gives CASSQPNRGLNSPLHF.

The chain joins TRBV20-1 to TRBJ2-3; D perhaps matches TRBD2 (6 bases). From germline, CDR1 is DFQATT and CDR2 SNEGSKA (reference sequence). The V gene lost 3 bases and the J gene lost 3 bases, with 16 bases spanning the gap. The CDR3 extends over 15 amino acids. For the CDR3, the DNA is TGCAGTGCTAGCCAGGCAGGGAGGAAAACAGATACGCAGTATTTT. Its translation: CSASQAGRKTDTQYF.

The genes are TRBV9 and TRBJ2-3; 11 nucleotides match TRBD2. Germline trimming cut 0 bases from V and 2 bases from J; bases unmatched to any gene: 5. CDR1 SGDLS and CDR2 YYNGEE come from the germline V gene. This CDR3 has 17 residues. CDR3 in amino acids: CASSVDTSGRVTDTQYF. The CDR3 nucleotides are TGTGCCAGCAGCGTAGATACTAGCGGGAGAGTCACAGATACGCAGTATTTT.